This TCR beta chain is from a study of cytomegalovirus exposure and HLA in healthy donors (dated by TCRdb to about 2017). With regard to the full study: According to an earlier analysis of several hundred of the donors, some 180 million T cells yielded approximately 120 million unique TCR beta sequences and about 300 Gb of sequence data. Both class I and class II loci were covered by HLA typing, at four-digit resolution. Donor age, sex, ethnicity and CMV serostatus were compiled together with the repertoire data. The number of typed donors differed by locus: about 620-630 for A, B, C, DRB1 and DQB1; approximately 540 for DQA1; about 600 for DPA1; and about 450 for DPB1. The study aimed to test whether cataloging public T cell receptors could reveal signatures of past pathogen exposure. Roughly five DR-DQ haplotypes were handled as single units for association and clustering because linkage in the cohort was strong. An earlier analysis of around 580 of the donors used high-throughput TCR beta sequencing to judge whether each TCR beta V gene segment behaved as functional or pseudogenic. The study used immunosequencing to profile the T cell repertoires of 666 subjects and linked those repertoires to cytomegalovirus serostatus. Genome-wide SNP genotypes for about 55% of the 666 donors were used in a later genetic analysis, which treated that subset as a discovery cohort. The study combined high-throughput TCR immunosequencing, statistical association of individual TCRs with disease status, and machine learning to predict cytomegalovirus infection status. Roughly 300 gigabases of sequencing data and approximately 93 million unique TCR sequences were included in an early release covering 500 to 750 HLA-typed donors. A separate validation cohort of more than 100 different subjects was used in addition to the roughly 670-subject first cohort. All discovery cohort repertoires had been generated on a single sequencing platform. In the later analysis, no new phenotypic data were used to find candidate immune exposures; instead, reliance was placed on TCR beta sequences and their occurrence across donors. The genetic ancestry cluster associated with self-reported Caucasian donors included over 80% of the roughly 380 genotyped donors. In a later analysis, previously published TCR beta repertoires from roughly 710 donors were re-analyzed and high-resolution HLA genotyping was added so that TCR occurrence patterns could be studied. Among roughly 400 genotyped donors of the cohort, an average of about 220,000 unique TCR beta nucleotide sequences was sequenced per donor, of which 15% to 20% were non-productive. Here is what the overall study found, with its caveats: In a later genetic analysis, a missense DCLRE1C variant was associated with V-gene and J-gene trimming of TCR beta chains, and the association was replicated in an independent cohort. In a later analysis, HLA-associated TCR beta chains were found to be more clonally expanded and to have lower generation probabilities than equally common non-associated chains. Because HLA typing was missing for some donors at each locus, association tests included only the typed subset. Linkage disequilibrium might explain the correlated functional status among segregating V segments, but an unknown experimental factor could not be ruled out. A group of highly shared sequence variants was considered likely to be a technical artifact of the sequencing pipeline. The authors suggested that the approach could potentially be extended to other disease states and immunological phenotypes. At a false discovery rate of 0.05, a later analysis linked about 16,000 TCR beta sequences to specific HLA alleles. The earlier analysis of 587 of the donors excluded some 15 rarely observed V segments, including chromosome 9 orphons, because counts were too low. Immune exposure information for the cohort was limited to CMV serostatus. A further reported finding was that TCR beta sequences accurately predicted the HLA-A and HLA-B alleles for most subjects in the first cohort. According to a later genetic analysis, donors in an Asian-associated ancestry cluster had fewer N-insertions in productive TCRs than the approximately 670-donor mean. Several of the top co-occurrence clusters appeared to be linked to parvovirus B19, influenza, CMV and Epstein-Barr virus, according to a later analysis. A later analysis found that most CMV-associated TCR beta chains appeared HLA-restricted, with HLA associations seemingly driven largely by CMV exposure. The presence/absence analyses assumed that sequencing depth was roughly uniform across donors, and that assumption may not be true. The classifier was reported to diagnose cytomegalovirus status with high specificity and sensitivity in both the original cohort and the validation cohort. When HLA alleles, especially DR and DQ, strongly co-occurred, TCR associations were difficult to assign to individual alleles. Most TCR sequences were observed very rarely across donors, whereas some public TCRs were present in many individuals. In an earlier analysis of fewer than 700 of the donors, most TCR beta V segments appeared in productive rearrangements about 87% or about 30% of the time, broadly matching IMGT annotations. In the study, 150 to 200 TCR beta chains were listed as associated with cytomegalovirus. In this cohort, only TCR beta chains were sequenced, and detectable features were limited by the absence of alpha or paired-chain data. Because the 87-base-pair reads could not distinguish some IMGT-functional V segments, including TRBV6-2 and TRBV6-3, those segments were excluded. In a later analysis, the rate of TCR association differed among HLA loci, with DRB1 alleles having the most associated TCRs and HLA-C alleles having the fewest. A few of the identified cytomegalovirus-associated TCR beta chains were confirmed in vitro to be specific for cytomegalovirus antigens.

Library construction relied on the immunoSEQ multiplex PCR assay. The multiplex PCR relied on a mix of 60 forward primers for TCR Vbeta segments and 13 reverse primers for TCR Jbeta segments. A multiplex PCR assay on genomic DNA amplified the CDR3 region of rearranged TCR beta genes. Amplified TCR beta libraries were sequenced as 87-base-pair reads on the Illumina HiSeq System. From the authors' description of their analysis: Across the 500 to 700 repertoires, a later analysis counted tens of millions of unique TCR beta chains, roughly 11 million of which were shared by at least two donors. To remove PCR and sequencing errors, raw reads were error-corrected and collapsed into unique sequences using a nearest-neighbor algorithm that merged closely related sequences. Alignment of CDR3 sequences to IMGT reference sequences was used to assign V, D and J gene segments. Each retained sequence needed at least a six-nucleotide match to both a V gene segment and a J gene segment. Rearrangements were classified as productive when the CDR3 lacked stop codons and remained in frame with V and J, and all other rearrangements were classified as non-productive. Following IMGT convention, CDR3 was defined as the stretch from the second conserved V-encoded cysteine to the conserved J-encoded phenylalanine. The earlier analysis of roughly 590 of the donors excluded any sequence lacking an unambiguous match to a single V gene segment. In an earlier analysis of almost 600 of the donors, a V segment was called functional when productive rearrangements were above 56.7%, and segregating when the standard deviation between donors exceeded 5%. A statistical classification framework was built to diagnose cytomegalovirus status from the catalog of TCR beta chain sequences. In a later analysis, TCR nucleotide sequences were compared against IMGT/GENE-DB human TR gene sequences so that V and J genes could be assigned. In a later analysis, CDR3 sequences and most-parsimonious VDJ recombination scenarios were assigned using the TCRdist pipeline. In a later analysis, each TCR beta chain was defined by its CDR3 amino acid sequence together with its V-gene family, and reads without a unique V-gene family were excluded. To address suspected cross-contamination and a sequencing artifact, a later analysis removed roughly 640 highly shared, low-generation-probability nucleotide sequences. In a later analysis, a clonal expansion index for each public chain was calculated from normalized within-repertoire ranks of inferred template counts. Generation probabilities in a later analysis came from a VDJ recombination model fitted to out-of-frame rearrangements, and those results were checked against IGoR. Hypergeometric tests were used in a later analysis to score TCR-TCR, TCR-HLA and TCR-CMV co-occurrence, with a repertoire-size bias correction applied to the TCR pairs. False discovery rates were estimated in a later analysis by permuting HLA or CMV assignments 20 times. In a later analysis, co-occurring TCRs were grouped using DBSCAN, with TCRdist sequence similarity added in when clustering inside HLA-allele-positive subsets. Repertoires with fewer than 30,000 or more than 120,000 public chains, plus five repertoires with anomalous nucleotide sharing, were excluded from co-occurrence clustering. In its TCRdb copy, this immuneACCESS table keeps in-frame sequences only and misses some clones. Where compared with another copy, unresolved V genes explain less than half of these, and the others have no known cause. V and J calls and clone size are those listed in that table; D and trimming were worked out from the DNA. Within this sample are 85,000 to 100,000 clones, with more than 75% of them counted one time only. The ten largest make up roughly 9.2% of the sample.

Cut back by 7 bases and 3 bases, the V and J ends lie 7 bases apart. CDR1 and CDR2 (MNHEY, SVGAGI) derive from the germline V gene. The CDR3 goes from the cysteine to the phenylalanine over 11 residues. Only the CDR3 region is kept as DNA, spanning 33 bases read in frame from base 1. As concerns this clone: Its target antigen remains unknown. No much larger clone exists at a distance of one base, and base qualities are not known.

The cohort was made up of 500 to 800 healthy bone marrow donors. At the time of sampling, every cohort member was nominally healthy, though immune exposures that went unrecorded were likely present. The donor tested CMV seropositive and was one of the 289 seropositive cohort members. Each donor provided a peripheral blood sample, and peripheral blood mononuclear cells were used for TCR beta sequencing. Genomic DNA was extracted from the blood cell samples with the Qiagen DNeasy Blood Extraction Kit. The receptor chain draws on TRBV6-5 and TRBJ2-7, with the D gene too uncertain to name. This TCR was sampled from a man younger than 45 in good health and CMV-seropositive. Sequenced sample: PBMCs. The sequenced DNA: TGTGCCAGCACCCTAAACTACGAGCAGTACTTC. It codes for CASTLNYEQYF.